These 22 T cell receptor beta chains came from one sample sequenced in a study of type 1 regulatory T cells. In TCRdb, the reads were re-called with MiXCR into one record per CDR3 protein. The sample yields roughly 68,000 distinct CDR3 sequences, 63% seen once. What these receptors recognize is not known. Material for sequencing was cultured T cells, either the whole culture or a sorted T cell fraction (not recorded which). Subset specified: Tr1-enriched cell product generated in vitro against host alloantigens. The receptors here all came from a human donor in good health.

The genes are TRBV12-3 or TRBV12-4 and TRBJ2-5; TRBD2 is a possible D gene (5 bases). The V gene lost 1 base and the J gene lost 5 bases, with 8 bases spanning the gap. There are 13 residues in the CDR3. CDR3 amino acids: CASSLVAGETQYF. The CDR3 region has the DNA TGTGCCAGCAGTTTAGTTGCGGGCGAGACCCAGTACTTC.

The chain links TRBV12-3 or TRBV12-4 to TRBJ2-7; TRBD1 matches 10 bases. The CDR3 sequence is 14 residues long. V shed 5 bases, J shed 1 base, and the junction held 2 bases outside the gene matches. The CDR3 region is CASSRQGASYEQYF. The CDR3 DNA is TGTGCCAGCAGTCGACAGGGGGCATCCTACGAGCAGTACTTC.

This clonotype turned up a few times. The V call is TRBV20-1, the J call TRBJ1-1; 7 bases map to TRBD1. After removal of 3 bases from V and 0 bases from J, the junction contained 7 bases not matched to a gene. This CDR3 contains 15 residues. CDR1 is DFQATT, CDR2 SNEGSKA, per germline (reference sequence). The CDR3 spells CSARGDSFMNTEAFF. The CDR3 DNA is TGCAGTGCTAGGGGGGACAGCTTTATGAACACTGAAGCTTTCTTT.

As to this clonotype: Mismatch with germline at one junction end may stem from a read error. This chain links TRBV2 with TRBJ2-2; possible D gene TRBD2, 6 bases. Germline V gene data show CDR1 as SNHLY and CDR2 as FYNNEI. The CDR3 has 15 residues. CDR3 region: CASSWEGVDTGGLFF. The DNA of the CDR3 is TGTGCCAGCAGTTGGGAAGGGGTGGACACCGGGGGGCTGTTTTTT.

The CDR3 DNA reads TGTGCCAGCAGCTGGACTAGCGGGAGCGATGAGCAGTTCTTC. It yields the protein CASSWTSGSDEQFF. The chain employs TRBV11-2 and TRBJ2-1; 13 bases line up with TRBD2. The CDR3 extends over 14 amino acids. V gave up 4 bases and J gave up 8 bases; unmatched junction bases: 2. Germline V CDR1 and CDR2: SGHAT, FQNNGV.

The V call is TRBV4-1, the J call TRBJ1-2; 8 nucleotides match TRBD1. The CDR3 contains 20 residues. Losses at the gene ends were 5 bases for V and 2 bases for J; bases not matched to a gene: 22. Germline CDR1 is MGHRA and CDR2 is YSYEKL. CDR3 nucleotide sequence: TGCGCCAGCAGCTTCAGTGAAGTGGGTGGACAGGGAGGAGAAAACTATGGCTACACCTTC. Amino acid sequence: CASSFSEVGGQGGENYGYTF.

CDR3 nucleotides: TGCGCCAGCAGCCAAGCGGAAGCGGGAGGGTTTAATGAGCAGTTCTTC. Its translation is CASSQAEAGGFNEQFF. The chain has TRBV4-1 and TRBJ2-1; 10 positions agree with TRBD2. The CDR3 runs 16 residues. V gave up 1 base and J gave up 7 bases; unmatched junction bases: 7. Germline values: CDR1 MGHRA, CDR2 YSYEKL.

The rearrangement joins TRBV14 to TRBJ1-6; the D gene is possibly TRBD1 (6 bases). This CDR3 comprises 14 residues. V dropped 3 bases and J dropped 10 bases, with 13 bases sitting between them. Germline lookup yields CDR1 SGHDN and CDR2 FVKESK. This chain's CDR3 is CASSHGGQGSPLHF. CDR3 sequence (DNA): TGTGCCAGCAGCCATGGGGGGCAGGGCTCACCCCTCCACTTT.

Here the CDR3 reads CSVETAEDPTDTQYF. The CDR3 nucleotides are TGCAGCGTTGAGACAGCGGAGGACCCCACAGATACGCAGTATTTT. The chain uses TRBV29-1 and TRBJ2-3; either TRBD1 or TRBD2 may fit D (5 bases each). Germline assignment: CDR1 SQVTM and CDR2 ANQGSEA. V dropped 3 bases and J dropped 2 bases, with 15 bases sitting between them. The CDR3 is made up of 15 amino acids.

The J gene is TRBJ2-5, the V gene TRBV3-1; the D is unclear. The CDR3 length is 15 residues. Germline V lookup: CDR1 LGHDT, CDR2 YNNKEL (reference sequence). V lost 3 bases to trimming and J lost 2 bases, with 13 bases between them. The DNA for the CDR3 is TGTGCCAGCAGCCACGTCAGAGTGCCGCAAGAGACCCAGTACTTC. This encodes CASSHVRVPQETQYF.

The chain couples TRBV27 to TRBJ2-7, with 7 bases matching TRBD2. The CDR3 spans 14 residues. The germline V gene encodes CDR1 MNHEY and CDR2 SMNVEV (reference sequence). The V segment lost 3 bases and the J segment 7 bases; nucleotides outside the gene matches: 9. The CDR3 DNA sequence: TGTGCCAGCAGTTTGGTGGGAGGAGCGGGGGAGCAGTACTTC. This encodes CASSLVGGAGEQYF.

This clonotype was counted a few times. V is TRBV3-1 and J is TRBJ1-2, with 8 bases lining up with TRBD1. After removal of 3 bases from V and 0 bases from J, the junction contained 3 bases not matched to a gene. CDR3 length: 15 amino acids. Germline CDR1 is LGHDT and CDR2 is YNNKEL (reference sequence). CDR3 sequence reads: CASSQLQGANYGYTF. In DNA form, the CDR3 reads TGTGCCAGCAGCCAGTTACAGGGGGCTAACTATGGCTACACCTTC.

The CDR3 DNA follows: TGCAGTGCTAGCCCGGGCCCTGAAAACATTCAGTACTTC. Translating it yields CSASPGPENIQYF. The rearrangement links TRBV20-1 to TRBJ2-4; D call uncertain. V was cut by 3 bases and J by 5 bases, with 11 bases left in between. The CDR3 is 13 residues long. From germline, CDR1 is DFQATT and CDR2 SNEGSKA (reference sequence).

The gene calls are TRBV6-5 and TRBJ2-1; 9 nucleotides agree with TRBD2. Trimming removed 6 bases from V and 8 bases from J; junction bases left unmatched: 20. Germline loops: CDR1 MNHEY, CDR2 SVGAGI. The CDR3 covers 18 residues. In nucleotides, the CDR3 is TGTGCCAGCAGCCACATGTCTAGCGGGAAAGGTTTTTCGGATGAGCAGTTCTTC. This translates into CASSHMSSGKGFSDEQFF.

This clonotype has more than one count but fewer than ten. The chain carries TRBV20-1 and TRBJ2-5; 11 bases are shared with TRBD1. J lost 10 bases, V lost 0 bases, and 10 bases had no gene match. The CDR3 spans 15 residues. CDR1 and CDR2 from the germline V gene are DFQATT and SNEGSKA (reference sequence). CDR3: CSARDPGQGVDGQYF. The DNA of the CDR3 is TGCAGTGCTAGAGATCCGGGACAGGGGGTTGATGGCCAGTACTTC.

The CDR3 coding sequence is TGCAGTGCTGCCCAGGGGGGCAGGGCCCTAAGGAGCTCCTACGAGCAGTACTTC. It encodes CSAAQGGRALRSSYEQYF. The rearrangement uses TRBV20-1 and TRBJ2-7; perhaps TRBD1 as D (7 bases). CDR3 length: 18 residues. Germline V gene lookup returns CDR1 DFQATT and CDR2 SNEGSKA (reference sequence). Trimming stripped 5 bases from V and 0 bases from J, with 26 bases between.

V and J are TRBV7-7 and TRBJ2-5; D ambiguous. Between the trimmed V and J ends, which lost 4 bases and 4 bases, there was a span of 13 bases. The CDR3 is made up of 14 amino acids. Germline CDR1 reads SSHAT; CDR2 reads FNYEAQ (reference sequence). In DNA, the CDR3 is TGTGCCAGCAGCTGGGGATCGGCGCCAGAGACCCAGTACTTC. It codes for CASSWGSAPETQYF. The full variable domain, with the rest looked up from reference TRBV7-7 and TRBJ2-5, is GAGVSQSPRYKVTKRGQDVTLRCDPISSHATLYWYQQALGQGPEFLTYFNYEAQPDKSGLPSDRFSAERPEGSISTLTIQRTEQRDSAMYRCASSWGSAPETQYFGPGTRLLVL.

J is TRBJ1-2 and V is TRBV5-4, with 11 bases matching TRBD1. This CDR3 contains 13 residues. J lost 8 bases, V lost 1 base, and 1 base had no gene match. Germline V gene data show CDR1 as SGHNT and CDR2 as YYREEE (reference sequence). CDR3 region: CASSLRTGGGYTF. CDR3 DNA: TGTGCCAGCAGCTTGAGGACAGGGGGCGGCTACACCTTC.

The chain is built from TRBV4-3 and TRBJ2-7, with 9 bases fitting TRBD1. This CDR3 contains 14 residues. Losses at the gene ends were 3 bases for V and 5 bases for J; bases not matched to a gene: 5. Germline V lookup: CDR1 LGHNA, CDR2 YSLEER. CDR3 nucleotide sequence: TGCGCCAGCAGCCAGAGGACAGGGGAGGACGAGCAGTACTTC. Translating gives CASSQRTGEDEQYF.

The V gene is TRBV20-1, the J gene TRBJ1-5, with TRBD1 matching over 8 bases. Germline assignment: CDR1 DFQATT and CDR2 SNEGSKA (reference sequence). Losses at the gene ends were 5 bases for V and 0 bases for J; bases not matched to a gene: 9. This CDR3 comprises 16 residues. CDR3 DNA sequence: TGCAGTGCTGCGCAGGGGGCAGGGAATAGCAATCAGCCCCAGCATTTT. Its protein product is CSAAQGAGNSNQPQHF.

The chain couples TRBV11-2 to TRBJ2-1; 10 positions match TRBD2. This CDR3 is built from 16 residues. Germline V gene data show CDR1 as SGHAT and CDR2 as FQNNGV. The junction had 6 bases not matched to a gene; V was cut back by 1 base and J by 6 bases. CDR3 amino acids: CASSLGRLAGPNEQFF. The CDR3 nucleotides are TGTGCCAGCAGCTTAGGTCGACTAGCGGGCCCCAATGAGCAGTTCTTC. The whole variable domain, remainder taken from reference TRBV11-2 and TRBJ2-1, is EAGVAQSPRYKIIEKRQSVAFWCNPISGHATLYWYQQILGQGPKLLIQFQNNGVVDDSQLPKDRFSAERLKGVDSTLKIQPAKLEDSAVYLCASSLGRLAGPNEQFFGPGTRLTVL.

The rearrangement uses TRBV5-1 and TRBJ1-2; D is uncertain. V was trimmed by 4 bases and J by 6 bases, leaving 22 bases between them. Germline CDR1 reads SGHRS; CDR2 reads YFSETQ. This CDR3 region has 16 residues. The CDR3 DNA sequence: TGCGCCAGCAGCCGCGCTGGAGGGTTTGGAGGCGATGGCTACACCTTC. It specifies CASSRAGGFGGDGYTF.